The next 19 T cell receptor beta chains were all read from a single sample in a study of blood T cell repertoires in COVID-19. The method was immunoSEQ multiplex PCR; TCRdb's version includes in-frame clones alone and lacks a portion of them. The table includes around 50,000 clones, 75% to 90% detected once. Input material: peripheral blood. The origin of the receptors is a human donor in a cohort sampled during active COVID-19.

This chain connects TRBV6-5 to TRBJ2-7; the D gene is possibly TRBD1 (6 bases). Germline CDR1 and CDR2: MNHEY and SVGAGI. The CDR3 consists of 14 residues. V shed 6 bases and J shed 0 bases, with 12 bases lying between them. This chain's CDR3 is CASSQGTFSYEQYF. The CDR3 DNA sequence: TGTGCCAGCAGCCAAGGGACATTCTCCTACGAGCAGTACTTC.

The CDR3 protein is CASRAGTGGPYEQYF. CDR3 DNA sequence: TGTGCCAGCAGGGCCGGGACAGGGGGCCCCTACGAGCAGTACTTC. J is TRBJ2-7 and V is TRBV2; 12 bases fit TRBD1. This CDR3 has 15 residues. In germline, CDR1 is SNHLY, CDR2 FYNNEI. The V gene end was trimmed by 6 bases and the J gene end by 2 bases; junction bases not matched to a gene: 5.

The CDR3 loop reads CASSLDRPGANVLTF. The CDR3 nucleotides are TGCGCCAGCAGCCTCGACAGACCTGGGGCCAACGTCCTGACTTTC. V usage is TRBV5-1 and J usage is TRBJ2-6; perhaps TRBD1 as D (5 bases). The germline CDR1 and CDR2 sequences are SGHRS and YFSETQ. There are 15 residues in the CDR3. The germline V and J ends were trimmed by 4 bases and 2 bases, with 10 bases remaining between them.

This chain joins TRBV7-2 and TRBJ2-2; D is uncertain. Germline assignment: CDR1 SGHTA and CDR2 FQGNSA. V gave up 5 bases and J gave up 0 bases, with 16 bases separating them. The length of the CDR3 is 17 residues. The DNA of the CDR3 is TGTGCCAGCAGCCTCCGTCGAGGCGAGACGAACACCGGGGAGCTGTTTTTT. This sequence encodes CASSLRRGETNTGELFF.

V is TRBV7-2 and J is TRBJ1-4; D possibly corresponds to TRBD1 (6 bases). Germline V lookup: CDR1 SGHTA, CDR2 FQGNSA. The CDR3 consists of 14 residues. Trimming cost V 0 bases and J 13 bases, with 15 bases left between them. Here the CDR3 reads CASSLALQGGILFF. CDR3 DNA: TGTGCCAGCAGCTTAGCGCTTCAAGGGGGTATACTGTTTTTT.

The chain recombines TRBV28 with TRBJ2-3, with 8 positions matching TRBD1. Germline V lookup: CDR1 MDHEN, CDR2 SYDVKM. The CDR3 runs to 15 residues. With 6 bases clipped from V and 1 base from J, the junction kept 6 bases outside the gene matches. This CDR3 reads CASSSPGQGTDTQYF. The CDR3 coding sequence is TGTGCCAGCAGCTCCCCGGGACAGGGCACAGATACGCAGTATTTT.

The genes are TRBV6-5 and TRBJ2-3; 10 nucleotides align to TRBD2. J lost 4 bases, V lost 4 bases, and 8 bases had no gene match. The germline V gene encodes CDR1 MNHEY and CDR2 SVGAGI. The CDR3 extends over 16 amino acids. The CDR3 DNA follows: TGTGCCAGCAGTTCGTATAGCGGGGGGTATCCAGATACGCAGTATTTT. Amino acids: CASSSYSGGYPDTQYF.

The J gene is TRBJ2-1, the V gene TRBV7-9; 7 nucleotides align to TRBD1. From germline, CDR1 is SEHNR and CDR2 FQNEAQ (reference sequence). J lost 2 bases, V lost 3 bases, and 4 bases had no gene match. The CDR3 sequence is 15 residues long. CDR3 protein: CASSLGDRAYNEQFF. CDR3 bases: TGTGCCAGCAGCTTGGGCGACAGGGCCTACAATGAGCAGTTCTTC. Drawing the rest from reference TRBV7-9 and TRBJ2-1, the complete variable domain is DTGVSQNPRHKITKRGQNVTFRCDPISEHNRLYWYRQTLGQGPEFLTYFQNEAQLEKSRLLSDRFSAERPKGSFSTLEIQRTEQGDSAMYLCASSLGDRAYNEQFFGPGTRLTVL.

The chain uses TRBV21-1 and TRBJ1-1. TRBV21-1 has pseudogene status. The CDR3 length is 14 residues. The DNA for the CDR3 is TGTGCCAGGGGAGAAAACCCGGGACTCCCTGAAGCTTTCTTT. Protein: CARGENPGLPEAFF.

The rearrangement links TRBV28 to TRBJ1-1, with D perhaps matching TRBD1 (5 bases). This CDR3 spans 14 amino acids. V gave up 6 bases and J gave up 4 bases, with 15 bases separating them. Germline assignment: CDR1 MDHEN and CDR2 SYDVKM. CDR3 in DNA: TGTGCCAGCAGATTCCAGGGACTAGTCACTGAAGCTTTCTTT. It encodes CASRFQGLVTEAFF.

Here the CDR3 DNA reads TGTGCCAGCAGCCCTGGCTCGTTCCGCCCTCAGGCGGGGCAGTACTTC. Translating gives CASSPGSFRPQAGQYF. The rearrangement joins TRBV7-8 to TRBJ2-7, with a tentative D call TRBD2 (5 bases). Germline V gene sequence: CDR1 SGHVS, CDR2 FQNEAQ. The CDR3 is made up of 16 amino acids. V lost 5 bases, J lost 9 bases, and 26 bases lay in between. The full variable domain, rest sourced from reference TRBV7-8 and TRBJ2-7, is GAGVSQSPRYKVAKRGQDVALRCDPISGHVSLFWYQQALGQGPEFLTYFQNEAQLDKSGLPSDRFFAERPEGSVSTLKIQRTQQEDSAVYLCASSPGSFRPQAGQYFGPGTRLTVT.

The rearrangement links TRBV3-1 (or the pseudogene TRBV3-2) to TRBJ2-1; 9 bases line up with TRBD2. Germline CDR1 is LGHDT and CDR2 is YNNKEL (reference sequence). CDR3 length equals 13 residues. The V gene end was trimmed by 2 bases and the J gene end by 12 bases; junction bases not matched to a gene: 5. The CDR3 nucleotides are TGTGCCAGCAGCCAAAGTCTAGCGGGGACGCAGTTCTTC. This sequence encodes CASSQSLAGTQFF.

This chain links TRBV2 with TRBJ2-5; unclear D gene. V lost 1 base and J lost 13, with 16 bases in between. Germline lookup yields CDR1 SNHLY and CDR2 FYNNEI. The CDR3 contains 13 residues. The CDR3 bases are TGTGCCAGCAGTGAAGGTCCCGCGCAGGAAGGGTACTTC. Translating it yields CASSEGPAQEGYF.

The chain employs TRBV19 and TRBJ1-1, with unresolved D. CDR1 is LNHDA, CDR2 SQIVND, per germline (reference sequence). Trimming pared 3 bases from V and 3 bases from J, leaving 8 bases between. This CDR3 has 13 residues. DNA for the CDR3: TGTGCCAGTAGTATCGGTGTGGACACTGAAGCTTTCTTT. Its protein is CASSIGVDTEAFF.

V gene TRBV5-6 combines with J gene TRBJ1-4, with 8 bases matching TRBD1. V shed 0 bases and J 4 bases; nucleotides not matched to a gene: 8. This CDR3 has 17 amino acids. CDR1 is SGHDT, CDR2 YYEEEE, per germline. The CDR3 sequence: CASSLAGRGPGNEKLFF. In DNA, the CDR3 is TGTGCCAGCAGCTTGGCGGGCAGGGGGCCAGGTAATGAAAAACTGTTTTTT.

This clone was seen only once. The chain combines TRBV7-9 with TRBJ1-4, with no clear D. Germline V gene sequence: CDR1 SEHNR, CDR2 FQNEAQ (reference sequence). Trimming removed 4 bases from V and 4 bases from J, with 4 bases in between. This CDR3 comprises 12 residues. CDR3 sequence (DNA): TGTGCCAGCAGCTCCTTTAATGAAAAACTGTTTTTT. Its translation is CASSSFNEKLFF.

The rearrangement uses TRBV3-1 (or the pseudogene TRBV3-2) and TRBJ1-5; D gene uncertain. Trimming shortened V by 5 bases and J by 6 bases, and 8 bases separated the two germline ends. The CDR3 is 12 amino acids. Germline V lookup: CDR1 LGHDT, CDR2 YNNKEL (reference sequence). The CDR3, as DNA: TGTGCCAGCAGCTCCCTAGGTCAGCCCCAGCATTTT. The encoded protein is CASSSLGQPQHF.

V is TRBV6-5 and J is TRBJ1-4, with D possibly matching TRBD1 (5 bases). In germline, CDR1 is MNHEY, CDR2 SVGAGI. V was trimmed by 7 bases and J by 8 bases, leaving 20 bases between them. The CDR3 consists of 15 residues. Here the CDR3 reads CASTLGGAPGEKLFF. DNA for the CDR3: TGTGCCAGCACCCTCGGAGGGGCCCCAGGGGAAAAACTGTTTTTT.

The chain is built from TRBV4-2 and TRBJ1-2; TRBD1 is a possible D gene (5 bases). The germline V gene has CDR1 LGHNA and CDR2 YNFKEQ. The V and J ends lost 1 base and 4 bases respectively, with 13 bases between them. The CDR3 has 15 residues. DNA of the CDR3: TGTGCCAGCAGCCAAGTTACGGGGGTTACCTATGGCTACACCTTC. Its translation: CASSQVTGVTYGYTF.